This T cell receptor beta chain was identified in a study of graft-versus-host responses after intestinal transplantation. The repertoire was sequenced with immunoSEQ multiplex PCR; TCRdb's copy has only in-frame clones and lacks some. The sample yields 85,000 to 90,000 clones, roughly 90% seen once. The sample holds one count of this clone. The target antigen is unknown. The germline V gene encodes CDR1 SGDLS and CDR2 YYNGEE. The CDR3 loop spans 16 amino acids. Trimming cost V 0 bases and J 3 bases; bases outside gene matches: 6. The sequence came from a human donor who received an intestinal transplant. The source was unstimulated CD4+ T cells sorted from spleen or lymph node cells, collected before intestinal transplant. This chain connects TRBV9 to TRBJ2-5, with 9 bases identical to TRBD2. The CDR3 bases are TGTGCCAGCAGCGTAGGGCCCGCTAGCGGGAAAGAGACCCAGTACTTC. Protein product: CASSVGPASGKETQYF.